The clone carrying this T cell receptor beta chain was picked up a small number of times. Its cognate antigen is unknown. Library preparation for TCR beta used quantitative 5'-RACE with molecular barcodes. TCRdb re-called the 5' RACE reads with MiXCR, one entry per CDR3 protein. This sample has roughly 450,000 distinct CDR3 sequences; roughly 26% occur once, and the top ten carry over 0.8%. The V gene end was trimmed by 0 bases and the J gene end by 9 bases; junction bases not matched to a gene: 9. The CDR3 spans 16 residues. Germline V CDR1 and CDR2: DFQATT, SNEGSKA (reference sequence). The sample originates from a study of CD8 T cells in ankylosing spondylitis. Findings and limits, study-wide: Typical of ankylosing spondylitis blood, it appeared, was a TCR beta motif of fewer than 10 highly homologous variants. Reports say disease-linked clones showed up significantly more in matched ankylosing spondylitis synovial fluid.

The TCR sequence derives from a male donor with ankylosing spondylitis. Material for sequencing was blood, either unsorted or a sorted T cell fraction (not recorded which). The rearrangement joins TRBV20-1 to TRBJ2-3; 13 nucleotides line up with TRBD2. In DNA, the CDR3 is TGCAGTGCTAGAGATAGGACTAGCGGGAGTTCCCGGACGCAGTATTTT. This gives the protein CSARDRTSGSSRTQYF.